This T cell receptor beta chain was documented in a study of blood T cell repertoires in COVID-19. At the level of the study: Both acute and convalescent COVID-19 samples were obtained from the United States, Italy and Spain.

CDR1 SGHVS and CDR2 FQNEAQ come from the germline V gene. The CDR3 length is 17 residues. Trimming at V came to 0 bases and at J to 0 bases, leaving 2 bases not matched to a gene. Using immunoSEQ multiplex PCR, the repertoire was profiled, and TCRdb retains in-frame clones only, with some absent. The repertoire consists of about 90,000 clones, with roughly nine tenths occurring once and the leading ten covering about 2%. Material for sequencing was peripheral blood. The chain employs TRBV7-8 and TRBJ2-6; TRBD1 agrees at 7 bases. The TCR originated in a human donor with active COVID-19. The donor label of this sample is uncertain. The CDR3 region has the DNA TGTGCCAGCAGCTTAGCTCCAGGGGGCTCTGGGGCCAACGTCCTGACTTTC. Translating gives CASSLAPGGSGANVLTF.